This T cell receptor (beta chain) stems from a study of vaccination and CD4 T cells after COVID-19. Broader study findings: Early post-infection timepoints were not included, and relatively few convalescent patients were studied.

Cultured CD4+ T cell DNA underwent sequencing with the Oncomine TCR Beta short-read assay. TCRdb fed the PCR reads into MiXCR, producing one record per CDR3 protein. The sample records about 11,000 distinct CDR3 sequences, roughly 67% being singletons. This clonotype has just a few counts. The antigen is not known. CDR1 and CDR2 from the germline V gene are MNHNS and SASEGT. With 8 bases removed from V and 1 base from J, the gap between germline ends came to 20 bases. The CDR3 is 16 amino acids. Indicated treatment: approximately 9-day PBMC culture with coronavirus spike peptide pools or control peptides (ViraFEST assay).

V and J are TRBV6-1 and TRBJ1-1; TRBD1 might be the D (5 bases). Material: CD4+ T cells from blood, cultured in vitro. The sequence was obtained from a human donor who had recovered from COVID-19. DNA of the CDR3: TGTGCCAGCCACGATGGGTCGGGGCGGAGGAACACTGAAGCTTTCTTT. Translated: CASHDGSGRRNTEAFF.